These 18 T cell receptor beta chains were sequenced from one sample in a study of CXCR3-negative and CXCR3-positive naive CD8 T cells. Regarding the study as a whole: More hydrophobic TRB CDR3s were found in CXCR3-positive naive cells than in CXCR3-negative naive cells.

Carrying UMI labels, the TRB cDNA libraries were prepared through 5' RACE. TCRdb reanalyzed the 5' RACE reads, giving one entry per CDR3 protein sequence and no DNA. Recorded for this sample: approximately 90,000 distinct CDR3 sequences. These TCRs are of unknown antigen specificity. Specimen: naive CXCR3+ CD8+ T cells from blood. Subset of the sample: CD45RO-CCR7+CD27+CD95- naive CD8+ T cells expressing CXCR3 (TNR3+). The receptors stem from a human donor in good health. Some clones in this sample may be carry-over from other donors' samples.

The V call is TRBV7-2, the J call TRBJ2-7. The germline V gene encodes CDR1 SGHTA and CDR2 FQGNSA. This CDR3 comprises 15 residues. CDR3 in amino acids: CASSFASGGTYEQYF.

This rearrangement joins TRBV12-3 or TRBV12-4 to TRBJ2-3; lacking DNA, the TRBD2 call made by TCRdb goes unchecked. This CDR3 has 15 residues. The CDR3 is CASSLGWETPDTQYF.

The chain carries TRBV4-1 and TRBJ2-7; the TRBD2 assignment by TCRdb is unverifiable without DNA. CDR1 is MGHRA and CDR2 is YSYEKL in the germline V gene. The CDR3 covers 16 residues. This CDR3 reads CASSLASAGGLYEQYF.

This sequence joins TRBV12-3 or TRBV12-4 and TRBJ2-4; TCRdb outputs TRBD2, but without DNA this stays unchecked. CDR3 length equals 17 residues. CDR3 region: CASSSLVDKVAKNIQYF.

The chain uses TRBV6-2 or TRBV6-3 and TRBJ2-1; there is no DNA to check the TCRdb D call of TRBD1. This CDR3 has 14 amino acids. From germline, CDR1 is MNHEY and CDR2 SVGEGT. The CDR3 loop reads CASSSWGDVNEQFF.

The CDR3 sequence: CASSVRDRNQPQHF. The chain couples TRBV18 to TRBJ1-5; TCRdb proposes TRBD1, but this gene call is untestable without DNA. The germline V gene has CDR1 KGHSH and CDR2 LQKENI. The CDR3 contains 14 residues.

The rearrangement joins TRBV28 to TRBJ2-7; absent DNA, TCRdb's TRBD1 call cannot be checked. This CDR3 has 14 residues. The germline V gene encodes CDR1 MDHEN and CDR2 SYDVKM. CDR3 region: CASSLVGQSYEQYF.

This chain uses TRBV25-1 with TRBJ2-7; TCRdb's D call, TRBD2, is unchecked because there is no DNA. Germline V gives CDR1 MGHDK, CDR2 SYGVNS. The CDR3 runs 13 residues. The chain's CDR3 is CASLTSGSVEQYF.

The chain recombines TRBV20-1 with TRBJ1-5; with no DNA, the TCRdb D assignment of TRBD1 cannot be verified. Germline V lookup: CDR1 DFQATT, CDR2 SNEGSKA (reference sequence). This CDR3 comprises 15 residues. The CDR3 sequence is CSAREMTTGYQPQHF.

This chain links TRBV12-3 or TRBV12-4 with TRBJ1-2; as DNA is missing, the TRBD1 call by TCRdb cannot be tested. There are 14 residues in the CDR3. This CDR3 reads CASSPTGPAGGYTF.

The chain combines TRBV7-2 with TRBJ2-7; the D call of TRBD2 rests on TCRdb alone, since no DNA is present to check it. Per the germline V gene, CDR1 is SGHTA and CDR2 is FQGNSA. The CDR3 consists of 12 residues. The CDR3 sequence: CASSWEDYEQYF.

The V and J genes are TRBV11-1 and TRBJ2-1; the D call of TRBD2 rests on TCRdb alone, since no DNA is present to check it. The length of the CDR3 is 15 residues. The V gene's germline CDR1 is SGHAT and CDR2 FQDESV (reference sequence). The CDR3: CASRGTSGAYNEQFF. Based on the CDR3 plus reference TRBV11-1 and TRBJ2-1, the full variable domain is EAEVAQSPRYKITEKSQAVAFWCDPISGHATLYWYRQILGQGPELLVQFQDESVVDDSQLPKDRFSAERLKGVDSTLKIQPAELGDSAMYLCASRGTSGAYNEQFFGPGTRLTVL.

This chain links TRBV12-3 or TRBV12-4 with TRBJ2-7; TCRdb names TRBD2, which stays unverified in the absence of DNA. The CDR3 totals 14 residues. CDR3 region: CASALWSGAFEQYF.

The V gene is TRBV28, the J gene TRBJ2-2; the D call from TCRdb, TRBD1, cannot be confirmed without DNA. The CDR3 consists of 16 residues. The germline V gene encodes CDR1 MDHEN and CDR2 SYDVKM. CDR3: CASHMRDRRNTGELFF.

The chain couples TRBV30 to TRBJ1-2. The CDR3 loop spans 13 amino acids. Germline V gene data show CDR1 as GTSNPN and CDR2 as SVGIG (reference sequence). The CDR3 loop is CAWSYGQMAGYTF.

This chain joins TRBV12-3 or TRBV12-4 and TRBJ2-3; TCRdb selects TRBD1, and the lack of DNA leaves this call unchecked. The CDR3 has 13 amino acids. This CDR3 reads CASSRVITDTQYF.

The rearrangement links TRBV13 to TRBJ2-4; the D call from TCRdb, TRBD1, cannot be confirmed without DNA. Germline assignment: CDR1 PRHDT and CDR2 FYEKMQ (reference sequence). This CDR3 has 17 amino acids. The CDR3 is CASSPTGQGIAKNIQYF. The full variable domain, its missing parts supplied by reference TRBV13 and TRBJ2-4, is AAGVIQSPRHLIKEKRETATLKCYPIPRHDTVYWYQQGPGQDPQFLISFYEKMQSDKGSIPDRFSAQQFSDYHSELNMSSLELGDSALYFCASSPTGQGIAKNIQYFGAGTRLSVL.

The chain combines TRBV2 with TRBJ2-2. The CDR3 runs 15 residues. Looked up from germline, CDR1 is SNHLY and CDR2 is FYNNEI. This CDR3 reads CASSEPSGNTGELFF.